A selection of T cell receptor beta chains follows, all from one sample in a study of metastatic and nonmetastatic thyroid tumors. MiXCR was used by TCRdb to re-call the PCR reads. Seen here are over 40,000 clones, approximately 10% observed once, and the top ten hold under 30%. The sample was blood. These receptors originate from a female donor with papillary thyroid cancer or a benign thyroid nodule (not recorded which). Some clones in this sample may be carry-over from other donors' samples. CDR3s include the opening cysteine and the closing phenylalanine or tryptophan. Each record gives: CDR3 protein, J gene, V gene.

CDR3: CAWSLDRQGTTEAFF
J: TRBJ1-1
V: TRBV30

CDR3: CASSLGGADNEQFF
J: TRBJ2-1
V: TRBV7-2

CDR3: CASSEYGFREGLNEKFF
J: TRBJ2-1
V: TRBV12-3/TRBV12-4

CDR3: CASSRRAGQGNHEQYF
J: TRBJ2-7
V: TRBV7-8

CDR3: CSAKDNYGYTF
J: TRBJ1-2
V: TRBV20-1

CDR3: CASSLPGGENPYEQYF
J: TRBJ2-7
V: TRBV11-3

CDR3: CASSMYGEEQYF
J: TRBJ2-7
V: TRBV25-1

CDR3: CASSERWSYNEQFF
J: TRBJ2-1
V: TRBV25-1

CDR3: CAISESTLQTMWEQYF
J: TRBJ2-7
V: TRBV10-3

CDR3: CASSSDSASPLHF
J: TRBJ1-6
V: TRBV7-9

CDR3: CASSAGNIGATEAFF
J: TRBJ1-1
V: TRBV2

CDR3: CASSLAARGTISTDTQYF
J: TRBJ2-3
V: TRBV7-2

CDR3: CSARALDRGTPHTQYF
J: TRBJ2-3
V: TRBV20-1

CDR3: CAWTLRGADTQYF
J: TRBJ2-3
V: TRBV30

CDR3: CASSQGLAVGGANVLTF
J: TRBJ2-6
V: TRBV4-1

CDR3: CASSLTAGRIGEQFF
J: TRBJ2-1
V: TRBV7-8

CDR3: CASSQGGWGYTF
J: TRBJ1-2
V: TRBV27

CDR3: CASSRAGDLYTEAFF
J: TRBJ1-1
V: TRBV28

CDR3: CSADKDQETQYF
J: TRBJ2-5
V: TRBV20-1

CDR3: CASSSDTTEGNEQFF
J: TRBJ2-1
V: TRBV5-1

CDR3: CASSLGRGTSGRDYNEHFF
J: TRBJ2-1
V: TRBV6-2/TRBV6-3

CDR3: CASSVFRGLASETQYF
J: TRBJ2-5
V: TRBV25-1

CDR3: CASSFSASRETQYF
J: TRBJ2-5
V: TRBV11-3

CDR3: CASRPTWERGTETQYF
J: TRBJ2-5
V: TRBV5-8